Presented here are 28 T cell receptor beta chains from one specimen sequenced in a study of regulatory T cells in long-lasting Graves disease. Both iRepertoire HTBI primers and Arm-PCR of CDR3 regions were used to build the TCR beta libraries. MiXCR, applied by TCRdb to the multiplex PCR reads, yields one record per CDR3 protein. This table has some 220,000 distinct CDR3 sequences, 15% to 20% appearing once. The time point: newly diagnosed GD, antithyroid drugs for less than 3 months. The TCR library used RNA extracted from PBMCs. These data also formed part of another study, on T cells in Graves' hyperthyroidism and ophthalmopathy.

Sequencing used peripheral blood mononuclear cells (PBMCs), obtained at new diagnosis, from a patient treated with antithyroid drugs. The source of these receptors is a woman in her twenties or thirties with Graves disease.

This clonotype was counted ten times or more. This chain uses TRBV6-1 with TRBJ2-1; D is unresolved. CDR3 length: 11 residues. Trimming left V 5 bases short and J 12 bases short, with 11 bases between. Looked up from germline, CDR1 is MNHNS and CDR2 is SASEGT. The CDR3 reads CASSTLYGQFF. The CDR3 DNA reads TGTGCCAGCAGTACCCTTTATGGGCAGTTCTTC.

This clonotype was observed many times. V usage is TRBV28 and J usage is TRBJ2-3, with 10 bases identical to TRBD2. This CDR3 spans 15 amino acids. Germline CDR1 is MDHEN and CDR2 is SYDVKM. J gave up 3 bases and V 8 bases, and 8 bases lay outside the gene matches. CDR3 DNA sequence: TGTGCCAGCGTAGGCAGCGGGGGGGCAACAGATACGCAGTATTTT. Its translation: CASVGSGGATDTQYF.

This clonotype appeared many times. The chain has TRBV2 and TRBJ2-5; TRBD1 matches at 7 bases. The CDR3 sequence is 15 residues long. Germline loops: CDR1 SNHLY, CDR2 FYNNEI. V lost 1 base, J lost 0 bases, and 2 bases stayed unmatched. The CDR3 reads CASSEDRGDQETQYF. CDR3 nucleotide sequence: TGTGCCAGCAGTGAAGACAGGGGCGACCAAGAGACCCAGTACTTC.

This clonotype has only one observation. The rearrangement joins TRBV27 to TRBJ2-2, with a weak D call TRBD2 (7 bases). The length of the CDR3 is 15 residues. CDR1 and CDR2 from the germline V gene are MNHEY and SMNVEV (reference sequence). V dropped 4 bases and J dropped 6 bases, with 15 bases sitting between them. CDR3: CASSSIGGAAGELFF. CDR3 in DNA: TGTGCCAGCAGTTCCATTGGGGGGGCGGCCGGGGAGCTGTTTTTT.

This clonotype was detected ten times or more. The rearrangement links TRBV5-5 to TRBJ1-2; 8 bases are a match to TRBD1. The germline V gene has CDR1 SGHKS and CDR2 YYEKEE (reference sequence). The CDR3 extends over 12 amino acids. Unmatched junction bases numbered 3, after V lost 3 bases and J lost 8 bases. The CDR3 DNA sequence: TGTGCCAGCAGCTGGACAGGGTTCGGCTACACCTTC. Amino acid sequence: CASSWTGFGYTF.

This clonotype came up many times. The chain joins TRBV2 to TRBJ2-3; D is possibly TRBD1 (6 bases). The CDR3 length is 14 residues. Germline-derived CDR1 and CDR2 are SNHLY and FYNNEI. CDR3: CADAVGAPTDTQYF. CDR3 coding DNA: TGTGCTGACGCCGTGGGGGCTCCCACAGATACGCAGTATTTT.

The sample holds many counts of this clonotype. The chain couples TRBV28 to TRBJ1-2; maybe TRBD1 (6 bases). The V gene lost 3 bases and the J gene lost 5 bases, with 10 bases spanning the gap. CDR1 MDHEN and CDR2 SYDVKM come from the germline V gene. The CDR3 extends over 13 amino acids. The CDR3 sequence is CASSFGTTYGYTF. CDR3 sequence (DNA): TGTGCCAGCAGTTTCGGGACAACTTATGGCTACACCTTC.

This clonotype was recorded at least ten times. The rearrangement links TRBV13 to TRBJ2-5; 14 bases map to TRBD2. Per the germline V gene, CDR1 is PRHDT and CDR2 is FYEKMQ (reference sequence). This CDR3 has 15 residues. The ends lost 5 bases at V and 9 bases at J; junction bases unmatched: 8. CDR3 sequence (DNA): TGTGCCAGCAGCCTCAGACTAGCGGGGGGGAGGGCCCAGTACTTC. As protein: CASSLRLAGGRAQYF.

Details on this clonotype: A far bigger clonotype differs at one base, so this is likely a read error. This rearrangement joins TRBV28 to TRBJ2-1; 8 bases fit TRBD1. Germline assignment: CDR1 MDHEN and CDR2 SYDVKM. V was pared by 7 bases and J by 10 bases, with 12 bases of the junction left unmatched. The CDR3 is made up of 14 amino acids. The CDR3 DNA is TGTGCCAGCACCAAACAGGGGGACTCCTACGAGCAGTTCTTC. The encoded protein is CASTKQGDSYEQFF.

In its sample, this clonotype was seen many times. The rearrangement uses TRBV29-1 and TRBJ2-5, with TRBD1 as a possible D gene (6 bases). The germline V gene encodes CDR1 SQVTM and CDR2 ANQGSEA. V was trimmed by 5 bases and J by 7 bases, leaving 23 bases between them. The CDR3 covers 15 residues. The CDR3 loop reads CSVLRDNEPLGTQYF. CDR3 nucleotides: TGCAGCGTTCTCCGGGACAATGAACCTTTGGGGACCCAGTACTTC.

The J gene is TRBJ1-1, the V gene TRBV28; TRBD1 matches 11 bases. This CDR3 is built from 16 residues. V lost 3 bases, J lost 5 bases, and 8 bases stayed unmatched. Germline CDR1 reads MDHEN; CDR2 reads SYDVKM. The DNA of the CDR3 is TGTGCCAGCAGTTTTGTGGACAGGGGGCTGGATACTGAAGCTTTCTTT. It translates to CASSFVDRGLDTEAFF.

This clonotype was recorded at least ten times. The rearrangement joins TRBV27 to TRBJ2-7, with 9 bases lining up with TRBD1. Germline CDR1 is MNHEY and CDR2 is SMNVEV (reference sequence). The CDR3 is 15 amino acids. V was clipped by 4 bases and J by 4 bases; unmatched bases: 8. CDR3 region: CASSSLTGGGYEQYF. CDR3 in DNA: TGTGCCAGCAGTTCCCTTACAGGGGGCGGATACGAGCAGTACTTC.

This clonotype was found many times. The CDR3 DNA follows: TGTGCCAGCAGTCCCCTGGGATACTCAACTAATGAAAAACTGTTTTTT. Translating it yields CASSPLGYSTNEKLFF. The V and J genes are TRBV28 and TRBJ1-4; D gene uncertain. Trimming stripped 5 bases from V and 0 bases from J, with 13 bases between. CDR1 MDHEN and CDR2 SYDVKM come from the germline V gene. The CDR3 runs to 16 residues.

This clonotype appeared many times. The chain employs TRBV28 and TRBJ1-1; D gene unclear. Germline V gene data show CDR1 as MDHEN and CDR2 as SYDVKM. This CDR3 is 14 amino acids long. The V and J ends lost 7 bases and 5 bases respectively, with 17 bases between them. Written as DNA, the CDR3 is TGTGCCAGCACCTGGGCCCGAGGCCGAACTGAAGCTTTCTTT. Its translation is CASTWARGRTEAFF.

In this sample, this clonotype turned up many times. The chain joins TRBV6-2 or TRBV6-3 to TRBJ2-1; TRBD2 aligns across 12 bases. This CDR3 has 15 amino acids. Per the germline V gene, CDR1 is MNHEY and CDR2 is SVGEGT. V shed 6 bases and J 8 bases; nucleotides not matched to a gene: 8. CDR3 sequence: CASRSSGRAGDEQFF. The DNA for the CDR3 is TGTGCCAGCAGGTCTAGCGGGAGGGCTGGCGATGAGCAGTTCTTC.

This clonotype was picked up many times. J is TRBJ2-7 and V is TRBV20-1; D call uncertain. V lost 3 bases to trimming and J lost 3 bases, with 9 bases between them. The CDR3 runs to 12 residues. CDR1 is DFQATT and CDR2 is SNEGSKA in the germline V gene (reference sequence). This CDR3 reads CSARGSIYEQYF. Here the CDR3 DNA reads TGCAGTGCTAGGGGTAGTATCTACGAGCAGTACTTC.

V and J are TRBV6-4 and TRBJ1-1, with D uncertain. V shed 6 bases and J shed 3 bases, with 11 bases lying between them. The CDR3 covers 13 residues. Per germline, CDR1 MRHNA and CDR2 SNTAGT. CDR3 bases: TGTGCCAGCAGCCTCCAGCCGGACACTGAAGCTTTCTTT. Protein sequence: CASSLQPDTEAFF.

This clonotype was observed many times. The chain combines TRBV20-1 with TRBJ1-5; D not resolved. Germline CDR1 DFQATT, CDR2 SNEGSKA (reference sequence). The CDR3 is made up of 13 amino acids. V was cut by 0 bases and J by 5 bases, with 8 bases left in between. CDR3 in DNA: TGCAGTGCTAGAGATATCGCCTATCAGCCCCAGCATTTT. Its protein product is CSARDIAYQPQHF.

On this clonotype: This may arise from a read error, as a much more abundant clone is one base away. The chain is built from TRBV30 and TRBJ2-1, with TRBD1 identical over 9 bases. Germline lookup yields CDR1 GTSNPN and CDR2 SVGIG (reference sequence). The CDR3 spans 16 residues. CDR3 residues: CVWSSWGQGDYNEQFF. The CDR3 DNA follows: TGTGTCTGGAGTTCATGGGGACAGGGCGATTACAATGAGCAGTTCTTC.

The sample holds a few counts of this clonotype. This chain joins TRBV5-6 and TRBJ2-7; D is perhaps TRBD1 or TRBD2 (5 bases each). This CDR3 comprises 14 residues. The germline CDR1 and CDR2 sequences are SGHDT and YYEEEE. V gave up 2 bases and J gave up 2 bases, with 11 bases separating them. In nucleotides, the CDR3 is TGTGCCAGCAGCTTTGGGACCGAAGCCTACGAGCAGTACTTC. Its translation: CASSFGTEAYEQYF.

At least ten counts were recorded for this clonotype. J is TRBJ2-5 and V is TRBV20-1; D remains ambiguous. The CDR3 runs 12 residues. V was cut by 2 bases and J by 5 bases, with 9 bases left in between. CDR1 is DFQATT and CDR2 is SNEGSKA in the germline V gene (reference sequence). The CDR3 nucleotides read TGCAGTGCTAGATCCCTAGGGGAGACCCAGTACTTC. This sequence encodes CSARSLGETQYF.

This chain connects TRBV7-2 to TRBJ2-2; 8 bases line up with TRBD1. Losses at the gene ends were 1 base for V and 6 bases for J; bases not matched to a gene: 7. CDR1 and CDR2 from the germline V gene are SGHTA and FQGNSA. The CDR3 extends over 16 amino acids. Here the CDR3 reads CASSLDWDRRSGELFF. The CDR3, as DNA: TGTGCCAGCAGCTTAGATTGGGACAGGCGGTCCGGGGAGCTGTTTTTT.

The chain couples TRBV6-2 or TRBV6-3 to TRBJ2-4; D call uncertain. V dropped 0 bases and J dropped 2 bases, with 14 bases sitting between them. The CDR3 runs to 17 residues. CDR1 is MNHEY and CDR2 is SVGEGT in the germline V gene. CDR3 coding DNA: TGTGCCAGCAGTTACTCGATCAACCATCCGACCAAAAACATTCAGTACTTC. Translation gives CASSYSINHPTKNIQYF.

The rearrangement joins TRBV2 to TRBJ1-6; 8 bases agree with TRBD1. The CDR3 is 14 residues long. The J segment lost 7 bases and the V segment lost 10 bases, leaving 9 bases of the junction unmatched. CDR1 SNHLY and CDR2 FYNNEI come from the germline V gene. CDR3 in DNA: TGTGCCACCCCCGGGACAGGAAACAATTCACCCCTCCACTTT. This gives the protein CATPGTGNNSPLHF. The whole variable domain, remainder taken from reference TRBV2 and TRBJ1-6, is EPEVTQTPSHQVTQMGQEVILRCVPISNHLYFYWYRQILGQKVEFLVSFYNNEISEKSEIFDDQFSVERPDGSNFTLKIRSTKLEDSAMYFCATPGTGNNSPLHFGNGTRLTVT.

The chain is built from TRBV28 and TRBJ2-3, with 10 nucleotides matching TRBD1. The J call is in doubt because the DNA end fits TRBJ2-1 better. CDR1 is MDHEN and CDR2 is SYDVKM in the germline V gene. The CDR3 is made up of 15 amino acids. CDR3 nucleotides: TGTGCCAGCAGTCTCGGGACAGGGGCGGGAAATGAGCAGTTCTTC. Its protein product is CASSLGTGAGNEQFF.

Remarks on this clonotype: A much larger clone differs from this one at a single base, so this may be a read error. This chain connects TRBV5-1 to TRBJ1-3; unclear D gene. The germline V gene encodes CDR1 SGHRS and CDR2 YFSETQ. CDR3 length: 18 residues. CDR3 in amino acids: CASRLVGSSPLSGNTIYF. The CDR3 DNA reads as TGCGCCAGCAGATTGGTAGGGAGCTCACCGCTCTCCGGAAACACCATATATTTT.

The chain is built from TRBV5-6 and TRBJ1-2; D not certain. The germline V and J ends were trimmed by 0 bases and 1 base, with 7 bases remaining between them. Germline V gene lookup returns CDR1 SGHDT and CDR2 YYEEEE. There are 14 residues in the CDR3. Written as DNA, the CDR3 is TGTGCCAGCAGCTTGGGGACGGTTAACTATGGCTACACCTTC. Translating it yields CASSLGTVNYGYTF.

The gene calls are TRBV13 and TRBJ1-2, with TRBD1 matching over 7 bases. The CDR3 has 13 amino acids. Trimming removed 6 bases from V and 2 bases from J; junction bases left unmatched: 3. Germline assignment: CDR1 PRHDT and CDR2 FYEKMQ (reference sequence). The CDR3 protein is CASRTTGNYGYTF. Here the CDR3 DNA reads TGTGCCAGCAGGACGACAGGGAACTATGGCTACACCTTC.